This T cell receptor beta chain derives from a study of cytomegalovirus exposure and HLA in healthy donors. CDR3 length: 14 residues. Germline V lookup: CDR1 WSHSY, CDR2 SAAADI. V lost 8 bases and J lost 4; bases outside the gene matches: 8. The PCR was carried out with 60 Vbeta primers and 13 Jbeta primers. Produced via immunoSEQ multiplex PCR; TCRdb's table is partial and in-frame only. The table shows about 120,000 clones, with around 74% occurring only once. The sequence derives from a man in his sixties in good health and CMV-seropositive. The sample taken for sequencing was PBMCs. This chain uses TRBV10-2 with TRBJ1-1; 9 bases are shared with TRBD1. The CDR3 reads CASRGQGRITEAFF. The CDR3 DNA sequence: TGCGCCAGCCGAGGACAGGGGAGGATCACTGAAGCTTTCTTT.